This TCR beta chain came from a study of T cell responses to AZD1222 COVID-19 vaccine. Clones were sequenced by immunoSEQ multiplex PCR, and TCRdb holds only the in-frame ones, with some missing. This sample has approximately 100,000 clones, with 70% to 90% found just once. The V and J ends lost 4 bases and 3 bases respectively, with 18 bases between them. CDR1 and CDR2 (germline): MGHRA, YSYEKL. The CDR3 runs 16 residues. J is TRBJ2-5 and V is TRBV4-1, with D tentatively TRBD2 (5 bases). The sequence was collected from an adult who received the AZD1222 COVID-19 vaccine. The material sequenced was peripheral blood, taken 28 days after the second AZD1222 dose. DNA of the CDR3: TGCGCCAGCAGCCTTAACTCGGGGAGACCGGAAGAGACCCAGTACTTC. Translation: CASSLNSGRPEETQYF.